This TCR beta chain was recovered during a study of T cell repertoires in cytomegalovirus infection. Study observations and caveats: The cumulative frequency of public TCR beta families identified carriers of CMV plus the relevant HLA.

This clonotype occurred many times. Its antigen is not known. The CDR3 is 13 residues long. Germline values: CDR1 SEHNR, CDR2 FQNEAQ (reference sequence). V was clipped by 10 bases and J by 6 bases; unmatched bases: 7. TCRdb called the reads again in MiXCR, with one record for every CDR3 protein. This sample has about 920,000 distinct CDR3 sequences; approximately 31% occur once, and the top ten carry roughly 13%. Sequenced here: cultured CD8+ T cells from PBMCs, sampled from culture after CMV antigen stimulation. The TCR sequence derives from a human donor in good health (CMV status not recorded). Some clones in this sample may be carry-over from other donors' samples. The chain combines TRBV7-9 with TRBJ2-4, with 9 bases lining up with TRBD1. CDR3 region: CAILPGQGNIQYF. As DNA, the CDR3 is TGTGCCATTCTTCCGGGACAGGGAAACATTCAGTACTTC.